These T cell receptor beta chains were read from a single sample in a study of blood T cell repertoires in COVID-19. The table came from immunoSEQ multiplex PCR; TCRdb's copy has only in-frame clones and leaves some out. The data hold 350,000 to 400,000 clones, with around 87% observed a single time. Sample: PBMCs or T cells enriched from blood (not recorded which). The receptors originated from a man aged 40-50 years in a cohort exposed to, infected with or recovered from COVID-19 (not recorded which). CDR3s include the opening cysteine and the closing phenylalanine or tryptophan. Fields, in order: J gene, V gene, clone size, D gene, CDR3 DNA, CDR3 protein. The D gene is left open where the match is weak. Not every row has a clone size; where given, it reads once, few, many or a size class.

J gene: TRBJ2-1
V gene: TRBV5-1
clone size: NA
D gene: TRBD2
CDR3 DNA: TGCGCCAGCAGCTTTCGGTGGGACGGGAGGCCTGAGCAGTTCTTC
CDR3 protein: CASSFRWDGRPEQFF

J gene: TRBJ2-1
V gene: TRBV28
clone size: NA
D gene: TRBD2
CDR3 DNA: TGTGCCAGCAGTCGGTGGACTAGCGGGAATGATGAGCAGTTCTTC
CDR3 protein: CASSRWTSGNDEQFF

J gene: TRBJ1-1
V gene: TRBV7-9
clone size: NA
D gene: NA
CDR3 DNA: TGTGCCAGCAGCTTACGACAGATGAACACTGAAGCTTTCTTT
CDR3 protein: CASSLRQMNTEAFF

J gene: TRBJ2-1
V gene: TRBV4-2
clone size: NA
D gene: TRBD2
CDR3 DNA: TGTGCCAGCAGCCAAACCGGGACTAGCGGCAATGAGCAGTTCTTC
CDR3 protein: CASSQTGTSGNEQFF

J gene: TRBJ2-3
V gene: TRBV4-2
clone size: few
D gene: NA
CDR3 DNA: TGTGCCAGCAGCCAGCGTGGGAGATCTGAAGATACGCAGTATTTT
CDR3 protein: CASSQRGRSEDTQYF

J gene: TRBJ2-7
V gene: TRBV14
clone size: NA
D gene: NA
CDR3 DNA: TGTGCCAGCAGCCAAGAGGATGGCGGTGGGTGGAACGAGCAGTACTTC
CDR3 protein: CASSQEDGGGWNEQYF

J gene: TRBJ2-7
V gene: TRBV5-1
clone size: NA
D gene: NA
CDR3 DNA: TGCGCCAGCAACCTCGACTCAACCTACGAGCAGTACTTC
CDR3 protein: CASNLDSTYEQYF

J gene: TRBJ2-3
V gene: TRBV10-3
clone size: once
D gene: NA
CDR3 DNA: TGTGCCATCAGTGACGGGACTCGACTCACAGATACGCAGTATTTT
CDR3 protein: CAISDGTRLTDTQYF

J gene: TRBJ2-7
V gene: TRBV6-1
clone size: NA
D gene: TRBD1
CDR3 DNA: TGTGCCAGCAGTGAAGGAACAGGGGGCCTGACCTACGAGCAGTACTTC
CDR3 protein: CASSEGTGGLTYEQYF

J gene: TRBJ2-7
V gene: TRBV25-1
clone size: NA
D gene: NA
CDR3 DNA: TGTGCCAGCCGGGGAGCCTACGAGCAGTACTTC
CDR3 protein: CASRGAYEQYF

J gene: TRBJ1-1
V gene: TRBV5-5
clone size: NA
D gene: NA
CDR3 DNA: TGTGCCAGCAGCTTAGAGGGACACCTCGACACTGAAGCTTTCTTT
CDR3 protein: CASSLEGHLDTEAFF

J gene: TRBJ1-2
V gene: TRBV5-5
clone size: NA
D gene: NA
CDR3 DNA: TGTGCCAGCAGCTTGGGCGGGGGCAGTGATGGCTACACCTTC
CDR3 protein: CASSLGGGSDGYTF

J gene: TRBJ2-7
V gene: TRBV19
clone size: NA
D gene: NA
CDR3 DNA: TGTGCCAGTAGTATCTCCGGCTACGAGCAGTACTTC
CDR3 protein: CASSISGYEQYF